The entry that follows covers one T cell receptor beta chain sequence. This entry is derived from a study of response to subunit inactivated influenza vaccine. Germline CDR1 MNHEY, CDR2 SVGAGI. CDR3 length: 14 amino acids. With 2 bases clipped from V and 3 bases from J, the junction kept 3 bases outside the gene matches. TCRdb analysed the RT-PCR reads with MiXCR anew, one entry per CDR3 protein. The sample shows 150,000 to 200,000 distinct CDR3 sequences, 9.5% to 15% of them seen only once. The data also belong to a second study, concerning T cells expressing NK-cell markers. That paper notes: 5'RACE template switching built TCR beta cDNA with unique molecular identifiers. Sorted CD3+CD56+NKG2C+, CD3+CD56+NKG2C- and CD3+CD56-NKG2C+ T-cell subsets were beta-chain profiled. The contribution of dominant NKG2C+ clonotypes to CD8+ T cells in about 6 donors was roughly 1.0-7.5%.

Sample: CD8+ T cells sorted from PBMCs, taken approximately 13 days after vaccination. The sequence derives from a man between 45 and 60 years old who received an inactivated influenza vaccine. V usage is TRBV6-5 and J usage is TRBJ2-5; TRBD1 agrees at 7 bases. The CDR3 region has the DNA TGTGCCAGCAGTTACAAAGGGACAGAAGAGACCCAGTACTTC. It yields the protein CASSYKGTEETQYF.